The TCR beta chain described here comes from a study of T cell clonotyping in hematopoietic cell transplantation. Whole-study findings and limits: Cells were unsorted, so CD4 and CD8 contributions were not separated.

The sample holds one count of this clone. Its antigen is currently unknown. Clones were sequenced by immunoSEQ multiplex PCR, and TCRdb holds only the in-frame ones, with some missing. The table has approximately 26,000 clones, around 84% seen once. CDR3 size: 11 residues. CDR1 is SGHDT, CDR2 YYEEEE, per germline. V lost 2 bases to trimming and J lost 5 bases, with 5 bases between them. The time point is: recipient sample about 28 days before transplant, after cytoreduction. The clonotype was recovered from a woman in her sixties with acute myeloid leukemia. Some clones in this sample may be carry-over from other donors' samples. The gene calls are TRBV5-6 and TRBJ2-7, with D unclear. This specimen consisted of peripheral blood mononuclear cells, obtained before stem cell transplant. The CDR3 loop is CASSFRNEQYF. DNA of the CDR3: TGTGCCAGCAGCTTTCGTAACGAGCAGTACTTC.